This T cell receptor beta chain was documented in a study of blood T cell repertoires in COVID-19. On the study more broadly: Nucleic acid was either cDNA or gDNA, and it came from T cells, B-cell-depleted T cells, or PBMCs.

The repertoire was sequenced with immunoSEQ multiplex PCR; TCRdb's copy has only in-frame clones and lacks some. This sample yields some 50,000 clones, of which 70% to 85% are seen a single time; around 8% belongs to the top ten. The CDR3 spans 15 residues. Trimming shortened V by 7 bases and J by 10 bases, and 22 bases separated the two germline ends. Germline CDR1 reads MNHNY; CDR2 reads SVGAGI (reference sequence). The sequenced sample was peripheral blood. The chain is built from TRBV6-6 and TRBJ2-2; D perhaps matches TRBD1 (5 bases). The sequence derives from a human donor in a cohort sampled during active COVID-19. The CDR3 DNA is TGTGCCAGCATCGGCGAACAGGTAGCCTCGCAGGAGCTGTTTTTT. It codes for CASIGEQVASQELFF.